One TCR beta chain is described in this entry. Exposed enrollees had met someone with a PCR-confirmed or clinician-diagnosed COVID-19 case at some point within the 2 weeks before study entry. The record originates from a study of blood T cell repertoires in COVID-19. Repertoires were generated with immunoSEQ multiplex PCR, while TCRdb's copy carries only in-frame clones and drops some. The sample consists of 330,000 or so clones, roughly 86% of them appearing once. Sequencing was carried out using PBMCs or T cells enriched from blood (not recorded which). The TCR comes from a woman in her twenties or thirties who had been exposed to COVID-19.

CDR3 nucleotides: TGCGCCAGCACGCGGGAGGGCCTCCAAGAGACCCAGTACTTC. Its protein product is CASTREGLQETQYF. The chain uses TRBV5-1 and TRBJ2-5; 9 bases align to TRBD2. CDR1 SGHRS and CDR2 YFSETQ come from the germline V gene. The CDR3 length is 14 residues. After removal of 6 bases from V and 1 base from J, the junction contained 4 bases not matched to a gene.